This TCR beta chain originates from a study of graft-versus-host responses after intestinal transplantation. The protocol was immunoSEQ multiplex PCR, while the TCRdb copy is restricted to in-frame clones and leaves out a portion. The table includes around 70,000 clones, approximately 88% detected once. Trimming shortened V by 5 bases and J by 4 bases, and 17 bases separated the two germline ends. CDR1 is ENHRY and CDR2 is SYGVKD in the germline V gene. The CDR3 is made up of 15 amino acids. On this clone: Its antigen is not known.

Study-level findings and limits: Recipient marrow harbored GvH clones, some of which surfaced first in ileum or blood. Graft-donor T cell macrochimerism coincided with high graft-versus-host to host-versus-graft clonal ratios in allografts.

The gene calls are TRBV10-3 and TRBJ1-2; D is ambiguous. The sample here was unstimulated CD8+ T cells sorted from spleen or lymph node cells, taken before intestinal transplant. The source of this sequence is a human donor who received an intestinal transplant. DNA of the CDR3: TGTGCCATCAGTCCTAACGGGGTTTTGAGCTATGGCTACACCTTC. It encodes CAISPNGVLSYGYTF.